The 26 T cell receptor beta chains presented below share a single source sample, sequenced in a study of shared clonotypes between healthy human individuals. Generated by immunoSEQ multiplex PCR, the TCRdb table keeps only in-frame clones and is missing some. The sample records 760,000 or so clones, 96% being singletons. CD45RO-negative cells were positively selected for CCR7, leaving out terminally differentiated effector memory CD45RA+ cells. Specimen: naive CD8+ T cells sorted from blood. The receptors were gathered from a man in his thirties or forties in good health.

The V and J genes are TRBV6-1 and TRBJ1-5; D unresolved. The germline V and J ends were trimmed by 2 bases and 0 bases, with 11 bases remaining between them. The germline V gene encodes CDR1 MNHNS and CDR2 SASEGT. CDR3 length equals 16 residues. The CDR3 sequence is CASSEKQIYSNQPQHF. The CDR3 DNA is TGTGCCAGCAGTGAAAAACAGATCTATAGCAATCAGCCCCAGCATTTT.

The chain couples TRBV29-1 to TRBJ2-1; 8 bases are a match to TRBD2. Germline CDR1 and CDR2: SQVTM and ANQGSEA. This CDR3 has 13 residues. Trimming took 6 bases from V and 6 from J; bases not matched to a gene: 7. The CDR3 DNA reads TGCAGCGTGGTAGCGGGAACCGCCAATGAGCAGTTCTTC. Protein sequence: CSVVAGTANEQFF.

The chain uses TRBV6-1 and TRBJ2-7; TRBD1 matches at 7 bases. The germline V gene encodes CDR1 MNHNS and CDR2 SASEGT. The CDR3 has 15 amino acids. V dropped 4 bases and J dropped 5; count of bases not matched to a gene: 11. CDR3 coding DNA: TGTGCCAGCAGTGCCTCCGGGACAGCCGGCAACGAGCAGTACTTC. Amino acids: CASSASGTAGNEQYF.

Only one count was recorded for this clone. V is TRBV29-1 and J is TRBJ1-2, with a tentative D call TRBD1 (6 bases). Germline CDR1 reads SQVTM; CDR2 reads ANQGSEA. The CDR3 has 13 amino acids. With 3 bases removed from V and 2 bases from J, the gap between germline ends came to 10 bases. Here the CDR3 DNA reads TGCAGCGTTGACAGGGGTCCCAACTATGGCTACACCTTC. Amino acid sequence: CSVDRGPNYGYTF.

This clone was observed a single time. The gene calls are TRBV19 and TRBJ2-7, with 9 bases matching TRBD2. The CDR3 runs to 15 residues. Germline CDR1 and CDR2: LNHDA and SQIVND (reference sequence). Losses at the gene ends were 1 base for V and 3 bases for J; bases not matched to a gene: 4. The CDR3 coding sequence is TGTGCCAGTAGTATAGGTAGCGGGAGATTCTACGAGCAGTACTTC. Encoded protein: CASSIGSGRFYEQYF.

Worth noting for this clone: Relative to the germline gene, one junction end is altered; a read error may explain this. The chain employs TRBV7-7 and TRBJ2-5, with a possible D match to TRBD1 (6 bases). In germline, CDR1 is SSHAT, CDR2 FNYEAQ (reference sequence). The CDR3 contains 14 residues. The CDR3 coding sequence is TGTGCTAGCAGCCAACAGGGTTACCAAGAGACCCAGTACTTC. The encoded protein is CASSQQGYQETQYF.

V is TRBV7-8 and J is TRBJ2-3, with D perhaps matching TRBD2 (6 bases). The V end lost 3 bases, the J end lost 0 bases, and 13 bases lay between the germline ends. The CDR3 loop spans 16 amino acids. CDR1 SGHVS and CDR2 FQNEAQ come from the germline V gene. The CDR3 region has the DNA TGTGCCAGCAGCTTGGGTAGCGGATATAGCACAGATACGCAGTATTTT. Amino acid sequence: CASSLGSGYSTDTQYF.

This clone was detected once. Other DNA sequences in this sample translate to the same CDR3. The J gene is TRBJ2-7, the V gene TRBV7-9, with 7 bases that match TRBD1. Germline-derived CDR1 and CDR2 are SEHNR and FQNEAQ (reference sequence). CDR3 length equals 14 residues. With 5 bases clipped from V and 0 bases from J, the junction kept 4 bases outside the gene matches. The CDR3 reads CASSPRQGSYEQYF. DNA for the CDR3: TGTGCCAGCAGCCCCCGACAGGGCTCCTACGAGCAGTACTTC.

This chain joins TRBV7-9 and TRBJ2-7; tentatively, D is TRBD1 (7 bases). The germline V gene encodes CDR1 SEHNR and CDR2 FQNEAQ (reference sequence). V was clipped by 4 bases and J by 3 bases, with 16 bases between them. The CDR3 runs 15 residues. Here the CDR3 reads CASSSQTGRSYEQYF. As DNA, the CDR3 is TGTGCCAGCAGCTCCCAGACAGGGAGGAGCTACGAGCAGTACTTC.

The genes are TRBV7-8 and TRBJ2-3; TRBD2 might be the D (6 bases). V was clipped by 5 bases and J by 4 bases, with 16 bases between them. There are 15 residues in the CDR3. CDR1 and CDR2 (germline): SGHVS, FQNEAQ. The CDR3 coding sequence is TGTGCCAGCAGCACGACTAGACCGTCACCAGATACGCAGTATTTT. It codes for CASSTTRPSPDTQYF.

The rearrangement joins TRBV18 to TRBJ2-7, with TRBD2 matching over 9 bases. This CDR3 is 17 amino acids long. The V segment lost 2 bases and the J segment 0 bases; nucleotides outside the gene matches: 8. The germline gives CDR1 KGHSH, CDR2 LQKENI. The DNA for the CDR3 is TGTGCCAGCTCACCAAGTCGAGGAGCGGGAGGCTCCTACGAGCAGTACTTC. Translating gives CASSPSRGAGGSYEQYF.

The rearrangement links TRBV28 to TRBJ2-6; 7 nucleotides agree with TRBD1. Trimming cost V 1 base and J 4 bases; bases outside gene matches: 16. The germline V gene has CDR1 MDHEN and CDR2 SYDVKM. The CDR3 is 20 amino acids. DNA of the CDR3: TGTGCCAGCAGTTTATCTTTCCCTCGGGACAGCCCTCTCGGGGCCAACGTCCTGACTTTC. Encoded protein: CASSLSFPRDSPLGANVLTF.

The V and J genes are TRBV7-9 and TRBJ2-1; TRBD1 agrees at 7 bases. Germline CDR1 and CDR2: SEHNR and FQNEAQ (reference sequence). This CDR3 has 15 amino acids. Trimming at V came to 1 base and at J to 2 bases, leaving 2 bases not matched to a gene. The CDR3 nucleotides read TGTGCCAGCAGCTTAGTTCAGGGGGCCTACAATGAGCAGTTCTTC. Translating gives CASSLVQGAYNEQFF.

CDR3 coding DNA: TGCAGCGTTGTAGAGGGGATCTCCTACGAGCAGTACTTC. Its translation is CSVVEGISYEQYF. This rearrangement joins TRBV29-1 to TRBJ2-7; D possibly uses TRBD1 or TRBD2 (5 bases each). Trimming pared 4 bases from V and 0 bases from J, leaving 10 bases between. The CDR3 consists of 13 residues. Looked up from germline, CDR1 is SQVTM and CDR2 is ANQGSEA.

The chain is built from TRBV27 and TRBJ1-2; D might be TRBD1 (5 bases). The CDR3 has 11 amino acids. Germline loops: CDR1 MNHEY, CDR2 SMNVEV (reference sequence). Deletions cut 5 bases from V and 8 bases from J, with 9 bases between. The CDR3 reads CASSGGSGYTF. DNA of the CDR3: TGTGCCAGCAGTGGGGGGTCAGGCTACACCTTC.

The rearrangement links TRBV7-3 to TRBJ2-5; D gene ambiguous. This CDR3 is 13 amino acids long. The germline V and J ends were trimmed by 2 bases and 1 base, with 5 bases remaining between them. CDR1 is SGHTA, CDR2 FQGTGA, per germline. This chain's CDR3 is CASSLLVQETQYF. The CDR3 coding sequence is TGTGCCAGCAGCTTATTGGTCCAAGAGACCCAGTACTTC.

The chain recombines TRBV7-6 with TRBJ2-1, with D maybe TRBD1 (6 bases). This CDR3 has 15 amino acids. CDR1 is SGHVS and CDR2 is FNYEAQ in the germline V gene. The ends were cut back, 5 bases at V and 2 bases at J, with 13 bases in the middle. The CDR3: CASSLDSGAYNEQFF. CDR3 sequence (DNA): TGTGCCAGCAGCCTGGACAGTGGGGCCTACAATGAGCAGTTCTTC.

V usage is TRBV2 and J usage is TRBJ1-5; D gene unclear. Germline V CDR1 and CDR2: SNHLY, FYNNEI. V lost 5 bases and J 7 bases, leaving 15 bases between the germline ends. This CDR3 comprises 14 residues. The CDR3 bases are TGTGCCAGCAGTAACTCGTTTGAGGGACAGCCCCAGCATTTT. Translation: CASSNSFEGQPQHF.

To note about this clone: The sample has other DNA sequences that encode this CDR3 too. This sequence joins TRBV9 and TRBJ1-5; D gene uncertain. Trimming removed 3 bases from V and 0 bases from J, with 10 bases in between. The CDR3 consists of 15 residues. CDR1 is SGDLS and CDR2 is YYNGEE in the germline V gene. The chain's CDR3 is CASSASGVSNQPQHF. The CDR3 DNA is TGTGCCAGCAGCGCCAGCGGGGTTAGCAATCAGCCCCAGCATTTT. Drawing the rest from reference TRBV9 and TRBJ1-5, the complete variable domain is DSGVTQTPKHLITATGQRVTLRCSPRSGDLSVYWYQQSLDQGLQFLIQYYNGEERAKGNILERFSAQQFPDLHSELNLSSLELGDSALYFCASSASGVSNQPQHFGDGTRLSIL.

The genes are TRBV25-1 and TRBJ2-5; D possibly corresponds to TRBD1 (6 bases). Trimming cost V 1 base and J 5 bases, with 11 bases left between them. Germline loops: CDR1 MGHDK, CDR2 SYGVNS. This CDR3 spans 14 amino acids. CDR3 residues: CASSESGRGETQYF. Written as DNA, the CDR3 is TGTGCCAGCAGTGAATCGGGTAGGGGGGAGACCCAGTACTTC.

A word on this clone: Within the sample, other DNA sequences also encode this same CDR3. J is TRBJ2-1 and V is TRBV11-2; TRBD2 might be the D (6 bases). This CDR3 is built from 15 residues. Trimming removed 3 bases at V and 0 bases at J, with 9 bases between. Germline lookup yields CDR1 SGHAT and CDR2 FQNNGV. The CDR3 nucleotides are TGTGCCAGCAGCTTTAGCGGAAGCTCCTACAATGAGCAGTTCTTC. This gives the protein CASSFSGSSYNEQFF.

The chain uses TRBV7-9 and TRBJ2-3, with D perhaps being TRBD1 or TRBD2 (5 bases each). Trimming took 7 bases from V and 6 from J, leaving 26 bases between them. The CDR3 spans 17 residues. Germline V gene data show CDR1 as SEHNR and CDR2 as FQNEAQ (reference sequence). The CDR3 DNA reads TGTGCCAGCACCTCGACATTCGGGACCGTCGCTGGGGATACGCAGTATTTT. This gives the protein CASTSTFGTVAGDTQYF.

This chain joins TRBV5-1 and TRBJ2-7; TRBD1 matches 8 bases. V lost 0 bases and J lost 5; bases outside the gene matches: 4. Germline CDR1 is SGHRS and CDR2 is YFSETQ. CDR3 length: 14 residues. Here the CDR3 reads CASSLGTGPNEQYF. CDR3 coding DNA: TGCGCCAGCAGCTTGGGGACAGGGCCCAACGAGCAGTACTTC.

The chain couples TRBV27 to TRBJ2-7, with TRBD2 matching over 7 bases. In germline, CDR1 is MNHEY, CDR2 SMNVEV (reference sequence). The CDR3 loop spans 14 amino acids. V gave up 3 bases and J gave up 2 bases; unmatched junction bases: 4. CDR3 residues: CASSLAGDAYEQYF. The CDR3, as DNA: TGTGCCAGCAGTTTGGCGGGAGACGCCTACGAGCAGTACTTC.

The chain carries TRBV28 and TRBJ2-1; 9 bases are a match to TRBD1. Germline V gene lookup returns CDR1 MDHEN and CDR2 SYDVKM. V lost 4 bases to trimming and J lost 6 bases; unmatched junction nucleotides: 4. The CDR3 sequence is 14 residues long. CDR3 nucleotide sequence: TGTGCCAGCAGTTATCCGGGACAGGGCAATGAGCAGTTCTTC. Amino acids: CASSYPGQGNEQFF.

The chain employs TRBV5-6 and TRBJ1-1; D unresolved. The CDR3 is made up of 14 amino acids. The germline CDR1 and CDR2 sequences are SGHDT and YYEEEE. Trimming left V 3 bases short and J 6 bases short, with 15 bases between. In DNA form, the CDR3 reads TGTGCCAGCAGCTACTCCCCGGAGGGAGCTGAAGCTTTCTTT. Translating it yields CASSYSPEGAEAFF.